This TCR beta chain was identified during a study of post-analysis software for immune sequencing data. Study context: Secondary progressive, relapsing-remitting and progressive-relapsing multiple sclerosis were among the included disease courses. Whole-study findings and limits: Those samples that were prepared in the same batch co-clustered strongly by F measure.

Unique molecular identifiers had been added to the TCR beta cDNA libraries. With roughly 0.9 to 10 million T cells as the source, a few hundred thousand cDNA molecules resulted. TCRdb re-derived calls from the PCR reads in MiXCR, one entry per CDR3 protein. The sample includes roughly 800,000 distinct CDR3 sequences, around 45% seen only once; the top ten take 4.9%. For this clonotype: The antigen is not known.

The sequenced sample consisted of blood. The sequence was obtained from a girl aged 5-17 years with multiple sclerosis.

The CDR3 region has the DNA TGTGCCAGCAGCCAAGATTTCGGTAGGACAGGACAAGAGACCCAGTACTTC. This sequence encodes CASSQDFGRTGQETQYF. V gene TRBV3-1 combines with J gene TRBJ2-5; 7 bases map to TRBD1. The germline V gene has CDR1 LGHDT and CDR2 YNNKEL (reference sequence). V was clipped by 0 bases and J by 2 bases; unmatched bases: 9. The length of the CDR3 is 17 residues.